The rows below give T cell receptor beta chains drawn from one sample of a study of blood T cell repertoires in COVID-19. Libraries were prepared by immunoSEQ multiplex PCR; TCRdb keeps only in-frame clonotypes and omits some of them. The data show more than 400,000 clones, with approximately 85% seen just once and more than 3% held by the top ten. Sequenced: peripheral blood. These receptors were collected from a human donor in a cohort sampled during active COVID-19. Each CDR3 is given with its conserved first and last residue. Each record gives: clone size, D gene, V gene, J gene, CDR3 length, CDR3 protein, CDR3 DNA. A D gene is named only where the DNA matches it firmly. Not all rows give a size; the values are once, few, many and, for expanded clones, a class.

>NA|NA|TRBV30|TRBJ1-1|13
CAWRNRARTEAFF
TGTGCCTGGAGAAACAGGGCTAGAACTGAAGCTTTCTTT
>NA|NA|TRBV29-1|TRBJ1-2|12
CSVDLQNYGYTF
TGCAGCGTTGATCTGCAGAACTATGGCTACACCTTC
>NA|TRBD1|TRBV30|TRBJ1-3|14
CAWSEGQEVDTIYF
TGTGCCTGGAGTGAGGGACAGGAGGTGGACACCATATATTTT
>NA|TRBD2|TRBV19|TRBJ2-7|15
CASSAGTSGGAGQYF
TGTGCCAGTAGTGCAGGGACTAGCGGCGGAGCTGGGCAGTACTTC
>NA|NA|TRBV7-9|TRBJ1-2|16
CASSLGDATGRYGYTF
TGTGCCAGCAGCTTAGGTGACGCCACGGGGAGGTATGGCTACACCTTC
>once|NA|TRBV7-2|TRBJ2-6|15
CASSLSVSGANVLTF
TGTGCCAGCAGCTTAAGCGTCTCTGGGGCCAACGTCCTGACTTTC
>NA|TRBD1|TRBV11-3|TRBJ1-3|15
CASSLQGGSGNTIYF
TGTGCCAGCAGTTTACAGGGGGGCTCTGGAAACACCATATATTTT
>NA|TRBD1|TRBV7-2|TRBJ2-5|13
CASSRQGGETQYF
TGTGCCAGCAGCAGACAGGGGGGCGAGACCCAGTACTTC
>NA|TRBD1|TRBV10-3|TRBJ1-1|14
CAISTAQGDTEAFF
TGTGCCATCAGTACAGCCCAGGGGGACACTGAAGCTTTCTTT
>NA|TRBD1|TRBV19|TRBJ2-7|15
CASSDRQGVTYEQYF
TGTGCCAGTAGTGACCGACAGGGGGTCACCTACGAGCAGTACTTC
>NA|NA|TRBV28|TRBJ2-1|17
CASSLVDSLSVGNEQFF
TGTGCCAGCAGTCTCGTAGACTCACTTAGCGTAGGGAATGAGCAGTTCTTC
>NA|NA|TRBV10-2|TRBJ1-2|16
CASSESAQWGGYGYTF
TGCGCCAGCAGTGAGTCGGCCCAATGGGGGGGCTATGGCTACACCTTC
>NA|NA|TRBV4-2|TRBJ1-2|17
CASSQDQGTLTPYGYTF
TGTGCCAGCAGCCAGGATCAAGGGACTCTAACTCCCTATGGCTACACCTTC
>few|TRBD1|TRBV12-3/TRBV12-4|TRBJ1-2|13
CASSLSQGEGYTF
TGTGCCAGCAGTTTAAGTCAGGGGGAGGGCTACACCTTC
>once|NA|TRBV7-3|TRBJ2-2|14
CASSLMSPLGELFF
TGTGCCAGCAGCTTAATGTCCCCCCTCGGGGAGCTGTTTTTT
>NA|NA|TRBV19|TRBJ1-1|14
CASSILPWAAEAFF
TGTGCCAGTAGTATCCTCCCGTGGGCCGCTGAAGCTTTCTTT
>NA|TRBD1|TRBV19|TRBJ1-5|13
CASGSGGLQPQHF
TGTGCCAGTGGATCAGGGGGCCTCCAGCCCCAGCATTTT
>NA|NA|TRBV18|TRBJ2-3|16
CASSPPSSGSTDTQYF
TGTGCCAGCTCACCCCCCTCCAGCGGGAGCACAGATACGCAGTATTTT
>NA|NA|TRBV6-2/TRBV6-3|TRBJ1-1|16
CASSYAVEPQNTEAFF
TGTGCCAGCAGTTACGCCGTGGAGCCCCAGAACACTGAAGCTTTCTTT
>once|TRBD2|TRBV13|TRBJ2-3|20
CASSLGRGIGLAGSTDTQYF
TGTGCCAGCAGCTTAGGCCGGGGTATCGGACTAGCGGGTAGCACAGATACGCAGTATTTT
>NA|NA|TRBV3-1/TRBV3-2|TRBJ2-1|13
CASSQAGGNEQFF
TGTGCCAGCAGCCAAGCAGGAGGCAATGAGCAGTTCTTC
>NA|TRBD1|TRBV28|TRBJ1-2|14
CASSLTGGHYGYTF
TGTGCCAGCAGCCTGACAGGGGGCCACTATGGCTACACCTTC
>NA|TRBD1|TRBV18|TRBJ1-4|15
CASSQPQGAREKLFF
TGTGCCAGCTCGCAGCCACAGGGGGCGCGAGAAAAACTGTTTTTT
>NA|TRBD2|TRBV7-2|TRBJ2-2|17
CASSFPGLAGGGGELFF
TGTGCCAGCAGCTTCCCGGGACTAGCGGGAGGGGGCGGGGAGCTGTTTTTT
>once|TRBD2|TRBV7-9|TRBJ2-1|17
CASSTYTLAGVLDEQFF
TGTGCCAGCAGCACGTACACCCTAGCGGGAGTCTTGGATGAGCAGTTCTTC
>NA|TRBD1|TRBV7-2|TRBJ2-7|15
CASSGRTGVAYEQYF
TGTGCCAGCAGCGGAAGGACAGGGGTCGCCTACGAGCAGTACTTC
>NA|NA|TRBV30|TRBJ1-2|14
CAWKGLLRDYGYTF
TGTGCCTGGAAGGGGCTATTGCGTGACTATGGCTACACCTTC
>few|NA|TRBV4-3|TRBJ1-1|15
CASSQEIAVNTEAFF
TGCGCCAGCAGCCAAGAAATAGCAGTGAACACTGAAGCTTTCTTT
>once|TRBD1|TRBV2|TRBJ1-1|15
CASSELVRGGLEAFF
TGTGCCAGCAGTGAACTTGTAAGAGGGGGCTTGGAAGCTTTCTTT
>NA|NA|TRBV4-1|TRBJ1-1|18
CASSQAYLQGRMNTEAFF
TGCGCCAGCAGCCAAGCTTATCTCCAGGGCCGCATGAACACTGAAGCTTTCTTT
>once|TRBD2|TRBV29-1|TRBJ2-3|15
CSVETLAGTADTQYF
TGCAGCGTTGAAACACTAGCGGGGACCGCAGATACGCAGTATTTT